This T cell receptor (beta chain) stems from a study of technical replicates of blood from a few donors. Assay used: immunoSEQ multiplex PCR; TCRdb lists only in-frame clones, some missing. The repertoire has under 70,000 clones, about 82% of them found once; the top ten carry roughly 5.3%. V lost 4 bases and J lost 2, with 10 bases in between. CDR3 length: 15 residues. The germline CDR1 and CDR2 sequences are SGHRS and YFSETQ. A note on this clone: The same CDR3 arises from other DNA sequences in this sample as well.

The chain uses TRBV5-1 and TRBJ2-6, with D perhaps TRBD1 (5 bases). The material sequenced was PBMCs. The TCR comes from a human donor in good health. Some clones in this sample may be carry-over from other donors' samples. This CDR3 reads CASSPQGTGANVLTF. CDR3 sequence (DNA): TGCGCCAGCAGCCCGCAGGGAACTGGGGCCAACGTCCTGACTTTC.